These T cell receptor beta chains were read from a single sample in a study of blood T cell repertoires in COVID-19. The table came from immunoSEQ multiplex PCR; TCRdb's copy has only in-frame clones and leaves some out. The sample yields approximately 190,000 clones, 70% to 85% seen once. The sequencing input was peripheral blood. These receptors were collected from a human donor with acute or convalescent COVID-19. The donor label of this sample is uncertain. CDR3s include the opening cysteine and the closing phenylalanine or tryptophan. The D gene is left open where the match is weak. Only some rows state a clone size, as once, few, many or a class for expanded clones.

TRBV6-5	-	TRBD1	TRBJ2-7	CASSYRTGSYEQYF	TGTGCCAGCAGTTACAGGACAGGATCCTACGAGCAGTACTTC
TRBV19	-	-	TRBJ2-7	CASRAGYEQYF	TGTGCCAGTAGAGCAGGCTACGAGCAGTACTTC
TRBV9	-	-	TRBJ2-1	CASSPRGSDTYNEQFF	TGTGCCAGCAGCCCCCGGGGTAGCGACACCTACAATGAGCAGTTCTTC
TRBV7-9	-	TRBD1	TRBJ1-5	CASTPRGRVSNQPQHF	TGTGCCAGCACCCCCAGGGGGCGGGTAAGCAATCAGCCCCAGCATTTT
TRBV19	-	-	TRBJ1-3	CASTLGTLKLSGNTIYF	TGTGCCAGTACCCTTGGGACACTGAAACTCTCTGGAAACACCATATATTTT
TRBV4-3	-	TRBD2	TRBJ2-1	CASSLLAGQTSYNEQFF	TGCGCCAGCAGCCTCTTAGCGGGCCAGACCTCCTACAATGAGCAGTTCTTC
TRBV28	-	-	TRBJ1-2	CASFWGRYGYTF	TGTGCCAGCTTCTGGGGGCGCTATGGCTACACCTTC
TRBV21-1	-	-	TRBJ1-2	CASSTRTGGKWDGYTF	TGTGCCAGCAGCACCCGGACAGGGGGTAAATGGGATGGCTACACCTTC
TRBV15	-	TRBD2	TRBJ2-7	CATSREVVAGGLSSYEQYF	TGTGCCACCAGCAGAGAGGTAGTAGCGGGAGGACTTAGCTCCTACGAGCAGTACTTC
TRBV3-1/TRBV3-2	once	TRBD1	TRBJ1-2	CASSQGQGGGYTF	TGTGCCAGCAGCCAAGGACAGGGAGGCGGCTACACCTTC
TRBV25-1	-	-	TRBJ1-4	CASSRGSFNEKLFF	TGTGCCAGCAGTCGGGGGAGCTTCAATGAAAAACTGTTTTTT
TRBV5-5	-	TRBD1	TRBJ1-2	CASSRGQGLGYGYTF	TGTGCCAGCAGCCGAGGACAGGGGCTCGGGTATGGCTACACCTTC
TRBV9	-	TRBD1	TRBJ2-7	CASSVGPTGTGSNEQYF	TGTGCCAGCAGCGTGGGGCCAACCGGGACAGGGTCTAACGAGCAGTACTTC
TRBV3-1/TRBV3-2	-	TRBD2	TRBJ2-7	CASSQGLAGSREQYF	TGTGCCAGCAGCCAGGGACTAGCGGGTTCGCGGGAGCAGTACTTC
TRBV5-1	-	TRBD2	TRBJ2-2	CASSLVAGAPGELFF	TGCGCCAGCAGCTTGGTGGCGGGAGCCCCCGGGGAGCTGTTTTTT
TRBV5-4	-	TRBD1	TRBJ1-1	CASSSGTGWRTEAFF	TGTGCCAGCAGCTCCGGGACAGGGTGGAGGACTGAAGCTTTCTTT
TRBV2	few	TRBD1	TRBJ1-5	CASSQGWGQGNNQPQHF	TGTGCCAGCAGTCAGGGTTGGGGACAGGGGAACAATCAGCCCCAGCATTTT
TRBV29-1	once	-	TRBJ2-2	CSARTGTRGTGELFF	TGCAGCGCCAGAACCGGGACCCGGGGGACCGGGGAGCTGTTTTTT
TRBV3-1/TRBV3-2	few	-	TRBJ1-1	CASSQDTRGARAFF	TGTGCCAGCAGCCAAGATACTCGGGGGGCCCGAGCTTTCTTT
TRBV5-6	-	-	TRBJ2-1	CASSLRGLTLYNEQFF	TGTGCCAGCAGCTTGCGAGGCCTGACCCTCTACAATGAGCAGTTCTTC
TRBV20-1	-	-	TRBJ1-5	CSARDPTAQHF	TGCAGTGCTAGAGATCCAACGGCCCAGCATTTT
TRBV28	-	-	TRBJ1-2	CASSLTAGYGYTF	TGTGCCAGCAGTTTGACAGCGGGTTATGGCTACACCTTC
TRBV20-1	once	-	TRBJ2-1	CSASDGGAPTNEQFF	TGCAGTGCTAGTGATGGCGGAGCCCCCACCAATGAGCAGTTCTTC
TRBV6-5	few	TRBD1	TRBJ2-7	CASTRDREGEQYF	TGTGCCAGCACCCGGGACAGGGAAGGCGAGCAGTACTTC
TRBV7-2	-	-	TRBJ1-5	CASSAGGNQPQHF	TGTGCCAGCAGCGCTGGAGGGAACCAGCCCCAGCATTTT
TRBV3-1/TRBV3-2	-	-	TRBJ1-1	CASSQVAFEAFF	TGTGCCAGCAGCCAAGTGGCCTTTGAAGCTTTCTTT
TRBV24-1	-	TRBD1	TRBJ2-3	CATSDPTGVGDTQYF	TGTGCCACCAGTGACCCGACAGGGGTTGGCGATACGCAGTATTTT
TRBV4-3	-	-	TRBJ2-7	CASSQDLGTFPYEQYF	TGCGCCAGCAGCCAAGATCTGGGGACTTTCCCCTACGAGCAGTACTTC
TRBV7-2	few	TRBD1	TRBJ2-5	CASSLKGTGWDQYF	TGTGCCAGCAGCTTAAAAGGGACAGGGTGGGACCAGTACTTC
TRBV7-9	-	-	TRBJ2-3	CASSLAKVGGAGDTQYF	TGTGCCAGCAGCTTAGCAAAGGTTGGGGGAGCGGGAGATACGCAGTATTTT
TRBV7-8	once	-	TRBJ1-1	CASSVGQKKAFF	TGTGCCAGCAGCGTCGGACAGAAGAAAGCTTTCTTT
TRBV4-2	-	TRBD2	TRBJ2-3	CASSQASGRASGTDTQYF	TGTGCCAGCAGCCAAGCTAGCGGGAGGGCCTCGGGCACAGATACGCAGTATTTT
TRBV10-3	-	-	TRBJ2-5	CAAARGETQYF	TGTGCCGCTGCGAGAGGTGAGACCCAGTACTTC
TRBV9	-	-	TRBJ2-2	CASSVDHGELFF	TGTGCCAGCAGCGTAGATCACGGGGAGCTGTTTTTT
TRBV11-2	-	-	TRBJ1-6	CASSLGGWGERNSPLHF	TGTGCCAGCAGCTTAGGTGGGTGGGGGGAGAGAAATTCACCCCTCCACTTT
TRBV3-1/TRBV3-2	-	-	TRBJ2-2	CASSPRPTGELFF	TGTGCCAGCAGCCCCCGTCCCACCGGGGAGCTGTTTTTT
TRBV9	few	-	TRBJ2-3	CASSVNLRGTQYF	TGTGCCAGCAGCGTAAACCTTCGAGGTACGCAGTATTTT
TRBV3-1/TRBV3-2	-	-	TRBJ1-5	CASSQEGGALPQHF	TGTGCCAGCAGCCAAGAAGGCGGTGCACTGCCCCAGCATTTT
TRBV5-1	few	-	TRBJ2-2	CASSPGGGSTGELFF	TGCGCCAGCAGCCCAGGGGGCGGGAGCACCGGGGAGCTGTTTTTT
TRBV7-3	-	TRBD2	TRBJ2-3	CASSSGGDTQYF	TGTGCCAGCTCTAGCGGTGGAGATACGCAGTATTTT
TRBV5-1	-	-	TRBJ2-2	CASSFGANTGELFF	TGCGCCAGCAGCTTTGGGGCTAACACCGGGGAGCTGTTTTTT
TRBV6-5	-	-	TRBJ2-3	CASSRQDRPTDTQYF	TGTGCCAGCAGCCGACAGGATAGACCCACAGATACGCAGTATTTT
TRBV5-8	-	-	TRBJ2-3	CASSSGQTTDTQYF	TGTGCCAGCAGCTCCGGACAGACCACAGATACGCAGTATTTT
TRBV28	-	-	TRBJ2-2	CASSLSLANTGELFF	TGTGCCAGCAGTTTAAGTCTAGCGAACACCGGGGAGCTGTTTTTT
TRBV7-9	-	TRBD1	TRBJ2-7	CASSPLGQGTYEQYF	TGTGCCAGCAGCCCACTCGGACAGGGGACCTACGAGCAGTACTTC
TRBV27	-	-	TRBJ2-7	CASSSAQVGSYEQYF	TGTGCCAGCAGTTCGGCGCAGGTGGGCTCCTACGAGCAGTACTTC
TRBV28	-	-	TRBJ1-2	CASSQRLSGYTF	TGTGCCAGCAGTCAAAGACTGAGTGGCTACACCTTC
TRBV30	-	-	TRBJ2-2	CAWSFQGLANTGELFF	TGTGCCTGGAGCTTTCAAGGACTGGCGAACACCGGGGAGCTGTTTTTT
TRBV6-5	-	-	TRBJ1-4	CASRQPLGTNEKLFF	TGTGCCAGCAGACAACCCCTCGGGACTAATGAAAAACTGTTTTTT
TRBV5-4	-	TRBD1	TRBJ1-3	CASSSRTGVGNTIYF	TGTGCCAGCAGCTCCCGGACAGGGGTTGGAAACACCATATATTTT
TRBV9	-	-	TRBJ2-7	CASSVAHGVAYEQYF	TGTGCCAGCAGCGTAGCGCACGGGGTGGCCTACGAGCAGTACTTC
TRBV28	-	TRBD2	TRBJ2-3	CASRPSRGGSGTTDTQYF	TGTGCCAGCAGGCCCAGCCGAGGGGGTAGCGGGACCACAGATACGCAGTATTTT
TRBV18	-	TRBD1	TRBJ2-7	CASSPQRQGTYEQYF	TGTGCCAGCTCACCACAAAGACAGGGCACCTACGAGCAGTACTTC
TRBV19	-	-	TRBJ1-1	CASQRERREEAFF	TGTGCCAGCCAGAGAGAGAGGAGGGAGGAGGCTTTCTTT
TRBV2	few	-	TRBJ2-6	CASSEAGSSGANVLTF	TGTGCCAGCAGTGAGGCTGGCTCCTCTGGGGCCAACGTCCTGACTTTC
TRBV5-1	-	-	TRBJ2-2	CASSLDGQIYGELFF	TGCGCCAGCAGCTTGGATGGGCAGATATACGGGGAGCTGTTTTTT
TRBV9	-	-	TRBJ2-1	CASSAGTSNRDEQFF	TGTGCCAGCAGCGCCGGAACTAGTAATCGCGATGAGCAGTTCTTC
TRBV7-2	-	-	TRBJ1-5	CASSLELNSNQPQHF	TGTGCCAGCAGCTTAGAACTGAATAGCAATCAGCCCCAGCATTTT
TRBV24-1	-	TRBD1	TRBJ1-2	CATSDADRIYGYTF	TGTGCCACCAGTGATGCGGACAGGATCTATGGCTACACCTTC
TRBV6-1	-	-	TRBJ1-2	CASSEIGRDGYGYTF	TGTGCCAGCAGTGAAATCGGCAGGGATGGCTATGGCTACACCTTC